The text below deals with one T cell receptor (beta chain). The V gene's germline CDR1 is ENHRY and CDR2 SYGVKD. This CDR3 is built from 14 residues. With 5 bases clipped from V and 0 bases from J, the junction kept 0 bases outside the gene matches. This specimen comes from a study of blood T cell repertoires in COVID-19. At the level of the study: Acute and convalescent COVID-19 samples came from the United States, Italy and Spain. Sources were T cells, B-cell-depleted T cells, or PBMCs; the material itself was cDNA or gDNA.

Under the authors' procedure: Estimation of nucleated cell counts relied on the amplification of reference gene primers. Generated by immunoSEQ multiplex PCR, the TCRdb table keeps only in-frame clones and is missing some. V and J calls and clone size come straight from that table; D and trimming were deduced from the DNA. The sample includes some 370,000 clones, roughly 90% seen only once; the top ten take around 1.3%. The chain has TRBV10-3 and TRBJ2-2; TRBD2 aligns across 7 bases. Sequencing was done on a sample of peripheral blood. The TCR comes from a man aged 40-55 years with acute or convalescent COVID-19. The chain's CDR3 is CAISSGANTGELFF. CDR3 DNA: TGTGCCATCAGTAGCGGGGCGAACACCGGGGAGCTGTTTTTT.